These 10 T cell receptor beta chains were sequenced from one sample in a study of CD8 T cells in ankylosing spondylitis. TCRdb used MiXCR to reprocess the 5' RACE reads, holding one entry per CDR3 protein. The table has some 130,000 distinct CDR3 sequences, 7.3% seen once. The sequencing input was blood, either unsorted or a sorted T cell fraction (not recorded which). Every receptor here comes from a female donor with ankylosing spondylitis or in good health (not recorded which).

This clonotype was detected many times. This chain links TRBV5-1 with TRBJ2-1; the D call may be TRBD1 or TRBD2 (6 bases each). This CDR3 comprises 13 residues. Germline CDR1 and CDR2: SGHRS and YFSETQ. The V and J ends lost 0 bases and 7 bases respectively, with 8 bases between them. The CDR3 DNA sequence: TGCGCCAGCAGCTTGGTAGGGGGGAATGAGCAGTTCTTC. Protein sequence: CASSLVGGNEQFF. Looking up the rest from reference TRBV5-1 and TRBJ2-1 gives the full variable domain: KAGVTQTPRYLIKTRGQQVTLSCSPISGHRSVSWYQQTPGQGLQFLFEYFSETQRNKGNFPGRFSGRQFSNSRSEMNVSTLELGDSALYLCASSLVGGNEQFFGPGTRLTVL.

This clonotype showed up many times. The chain has TRBV6-1 and TRBJ2-2, with 8 nucleotides matching TRBD1. CDR1 and CDR2 from the germline V gene are MNHNS and SASEGT. The CDR3 is 16 amino acids. Trimming took 6 bases from V and 5 from J; bases not matched to a gene: 11. CDR3: CASRITQTGGTGELFF. DNA for the CDR3: TGTGCCAGCAGGATAACTCAAACAGGGGGAACCGGGGAGCTGTTTTTT.

This clonotype has a count of ten or more. The CDR3 DNA follows: TGTGCCAGCAGCCGGGACTATTACAATGAGCAGTTCTTC. This sequence encodes CASSRDYYNEQFF. This rearrangement joins TRBV12-3 or TRBV12-4 to TRBJ2-1; 7 bases agree with TRBD2. After removal of 6 bases from V and 4 bases from J, the junction contained 3 bases not matched to a gene. This CDR3 has 13 residues.

J is TRBJ1-1 and V is TRBV10-3; no definite D call. Germline CDR1 is ENHRY and CDR2 is SYGVKD. The CDR3 covers 12 residues. V shed 8 bases and J shed 0 bases, with 7 bases lying between them. The CDR3 here is CAIGSLNTEAFF. The CDR3, as DNA: TGTGCCATCGGCAGCCTGAACACTGAAGCTTTCTTT.

This clonotype was seen many times. The chain combines TRBV5-5 with TRBJ1-2; no clear D gene. This CDR3 spans 14 amino acids. V was shortened by 6 bases and J by 0 bases, with 12 bases between the two germline ends. Germline loops: CDR1 SGHKS, CDR2 YYEKEE (reference sequence). The CDR3 spells CASTLGRANYGYTF. Written as DNA, the CDR3 is TGTGCCAGCACCTTAGGGAGGGCTAACTATGGCTACACCTTC.

This clonotype showed up many times. V and J are TRBV27 and TRBJ1-6; no definite D call. The CDR3 has 17 amino acids. CDR1 is MNHEY and CDR2 is SMNVEV in the germline V gene (reference sequence). The V end was cut by 3 bases, the J end by 7 bases, with 19 bases between. Here the CDR3 reads CASSLGGGGLGNSPLHF. CDR3 nucleotides: TGTGCCAGCAGTTTGGGCGGAGGTGGGCTCGGGAATTCACCCCTCCACTTT.

The sample holds many counts of this clonotype. The rearrangement links TRBV5-1 to TRBJ1-2; D uncertain. Trimming cost V 0 bases and J 7 bases, with 10 bases left between them. In germline, CDR1 is SGHRS, CDR2 YFSETQ. The CDR3 extends over 13 amino acids. In DNA form, the CDR3 reads TGCGCCAGCAGCTTGGTAGAGGGTGGTGGCTACACCTTC. Protein product: CASSLVEGGGYTF.

There are many counts of this clonotype. The chain joins TRBV20-1 to TRBJ2-4; possible D gene TRBD2, 6 bases. The V end lost 3 bases, the J end lost 8 bases, and 14 bases lay between the germline ends. The germline V gene encodes CDR1 DFQATT and CDR2 SNEGSKA (reference sequence). The CDR3 extends over 13 amino acids. The CDR3 region is CSARGKRRDIQYF. CDR3 nucleotide sequence: TGCAGTGCTAGGGGGAAGAGGAGGGACATTCAGTACTTC.

There are many counts of this clonotype. V gene TRBV5-1 combines with J gene TRBJ1-6, with 7 bases aligning to TRBD1. This CDR3 has 14 residues. J gave up 8 bases and V 4 bases, and 6 bases lay outside the gene matches. CDR1 is SGHRS, CDR2 YFSETQ, per germline. CDR3 sequence: CASSTDRADSPLHF. CDR3 DNA: TGCGCCAGCAGCACCGACAGGGCTGATTCACCCCTCCACTTT. Together with reference TRBV5-1 and TRBJ1-6, the CDR3 gives the full variable domain: KAGVTQTPRYLIKTRGQQVTLSCSPISGHRSVSWYQQTPGQGLQFLFEYFSETQRNKGNFPGRFSGRQFSNSRSEMNVSTLELGDSALYLCASSTDRADSPLHFGNGTRLTVT.

Here the CDR3 reads CASSYPGGNEQFF. The CDR3 nucleotides are TGTGCCAGCAGTTATCCCGGTGGGAATGAGCAGTTCTTC. This rearrangement joins TRBV12-3 or TRBV12-4 to TRBJ2-1, with D unresolved. CDR3 length: 13 amino acids. V lost 4 bases and J 7 bases, leaving 11 bases between the germline ends.